The 24 T cell receptor beta chains presented below share a single source sample, sequenced in a study of blood T cell repertoires in COVID-19 (TCRdb year 2020). Library creation used the immunoSEQ multiplex PCR assay. TCRdb's version of the immuneACCESS table is confined to in-frame rearrangements and falls short of the full clone set. An unresolved V gene accounts for under half of the shortfall where checked; the remainder is of unknown origin. Within this sample are about 120,000 clones, with roughly 90% of them counted one time only. In total, the top ten clones hold about 18% of the sample. Sequencing input: peripheral blood. These receptors all come from a human donor with acute or convalescent COVID-19. The donor label of this sample is uncertain.

Only one count was recorded for this clone. This CDR3 is CASSPGQGSRGLVYEQYF. The CDR3 DNA sequence: TGTGCCAGCAGCCCGGGACAGGGGTCCAGAGGTTTGGTCTACGAGCAGTACTTC. The chain has TRBV5-8 and TRBJ2-7; 10 bases align to TRBD1. Losses at the gene ends were 4 bases for V and 3 bases for J; bases not matched to a gene: 16. CDR1 SGHTS and CDR2 YDEGEE come from the germline V gene. The CDR3 has 18 residues.

This rearrangement joins TRBV2 to TRBJ1-3; 8 nucleotides align to TRBD1. The junction had 5 bases not matched to a gene; V was cut back by 0 bases and J by 4 bases. The CDR3 spans 16 residues. CDR1 is SNHLY, CDR2 FYNNEI, per germline. DNA of the CDR3: TGTGCCAGCAGTGAAGCCCAGGGGGCGTCAGGAAACACCATATATTTT. Translated: CASSEAQGASGNTIYF.

This rearrangement joins TRBV5-8 to TRBJ1-1, with no clear D. This CDR3 has 13 residues. The V gene's germline CDR1 is SGHTS and CDR2 YDEGEE. The V end lost 4 bases, the J end lost 1 base, and 8 bases lay between the germline ends. CDR3: CASSPSWNTEAFF. CDR3 nucleotides: TGTGCCAGCAGCCCTTCCTGGAACACTGAAGCTTTCTTT.

The chain carries TRBV9 and TRBJ1-5, with TRBD1 matching 7 bases. V was clipped by 1 base and J by 4 bases; unmatched bases: 5. From germline, CDR1 is SGDLS and CDR2 YYNGEE. The length of the CDR3 is 15 residues. This chain's CDR3 is CASSVSGTENQPQHF. In DNA form, the CDR3 reads TGTGCCAGCAGCGTATCGGGGACAGAAAATCAGCCCCAGCATTTT. The entire variable domain, with the rest obtained from reference TRBV9 and TRBJ1-5, is as follows: DSGVTQTPKHLITATGQRVTLRCSPRSGDLSVYWYQQSLDQGLQFLIQYYNGEERAKGNILERFSAQQFPDLHSELNLSSLELGDSALYFCASSVSGTENQPQHFGDGTRLSIL.

This chain uses TRBV6-5 with TRBJ1-2, with TRBD1 identical over 8 bases. This CDR3 has 15 amino acids. From germline, CDR1 is MNHEY and CDR2 SVGAGI. V lost 6 bases and J lost 8; bases outside the gene matches: 14. Here the CDR3 DNA reads TGTGCCAGCAGCTTGTTGCAGGGGGCTTCGCGGGGCTACACCTTC. As protein: CASSLLQGASRGYTF.

In this sample, this clone turned up once. The J gene is TRBJ1-2, the V gene TRBV15, with 11 nucleotides matching TRBD1. The CDR3 consists of 14 residues. J lost 6 bases, V lost 2 bases, and 2 bases had no gene match. Germline assignment: CDR1 LNHNV and CDR2 YYDKDF (reference sequence). The CDR3 is CATSRRTGGDGYTF. CDR3 nucleotides: TGTGCCACCAGCAGACGGACAGGGGGCGATGGCTACACCTTC.

CDR3 amino acids: CASSLSTSGGLPQFF. Here the CDR3 DNA reads TGTGCCAGCAGTTTATCTACTAGCGGGGGCTTGCCGCAGTTCTTC. V usage is TRBV28 and J usage is TRBJ2-1; 11 bases fit TRBD2. The CDR3 spans 15 residues. CDR1 and CDR2 from the germline V gene are MDHEN and SYDVKM. The V gene end was trimmed by 1 base and the J gene end by 12 bases; junction bases not matched to a gene: 8. Drawing the rest from reference TRBV28 and TRBJ2-1, the complete variable domain is DVKVTQSSRYLVKRTGEKVFLECVQDMDHENMFWYRQDPGLGLRLIYFSYDVKMKEKGDIPEGYSVSREKKERFSLILESASTNQTSMYLCASSLSTSGGLPQFFGPGTRLTVL.

V is TRBV11-3 and J is TRBJ2-2; TRBD2 is a possible D gene (6 bases). Germline values: CDR1 SGHNT, CDR2 YENEEA. The V end was cut by 0 bases, the J end by 5 bases, with 10 bases between. This CDR3 spans 15 amino acids. The CDR3 DNA follows: TGTGCCAGCAGCTTAGATCTAGCGAGTACCGGGGAGCTGTTTTTT. Translating gives CASSLDLASTGELFF.

The CDR3 DNA is TGTGCCAGCAGTTACTCAGGCGGGGCCTGGGAAAAACTGTTTTTT. This translates into CASSYSGGAWEKLFF. The rearrangement links TRBV6-5 to TRBJ1-4; D is possibly TRBD1 (5 bases). The CDR3 is made up of 15 amino acids. Deletions cut 0 bases from V and 8 bases from J, with 13 bases between. Germline V gene data show CDR1 as MNHEY and CDR2 as SVGAGI.

CDR3 coding DNA: TGTGCCAGCTCACCCCGCGGCTCTACTCCCCTTACGCAGTATTTT. It codes for CASSPRGSTPLTQYF. The chain combines TRBV18 with TRBJ2-3; D not resolved. The V end was cut by 3 bases, the J end by 8 bases, with 18 bases between. The CDR3 has 15 amino acids. Germline V lookup: CDR1 KGHSH, CDR2 LQKENI.

This sequence joins TRBV5-1 and TRBJ1-6; 8 bases match TRBD1. This CDR3 region has 17 residues. Germline CDR1 SGHRS, CDR2 YFSETQ. V shed 0 bases, J shed 3 bases, and the junction held 5 bases outside the gene matches. For the CDR3, the DNA is TGCGCCAGCAGCTTGGCCCCAGGGGGCTACTATAATTCACCCCTCCACTTT. It codes for CASSLAPGGYYNSPLHF.

The chain recombines TRBV10-3 with TRBJ2-3; weak D call: TRBD1 (7 bases). The length of the CDR3 is 13 residues. V shed 7 bases and J shed 3 bases, with 11 bases lying between them. In germline, CDR1 is ENHRY, CDR2 SYGVKD. The CDR3 loop reads CAITPGGTDTQYF. CDR3 coding DNA: TGTGCCATCACCCCAGGGGGGACAGATACGCAGTATTTT.

This clone showed up just once. The chain combines TRBV28 with TRBJ1-6; no reliable D call. The CDR3 runs 15 residues. Germline V gene sequence: CDR1 MDHEN, CDR2 SYDVKM. Trimming removed 5 bases from V and 0 bases from J, with 8 bases in between. DNA of the CDR3: TGTGCCAGCAGTACCCTGAGCTCCTATAATTCACCCCTCCACTTT. Amino acid sequence: CASSTLSSYNSPLHF.

The V gene is TRBV30, the J gene TRBJ2-5, with 7 nucleotides matching TRBD2. The CDR3 runs to 13 residues. Germline CDR1 GTSNPN, CDR2 SVGIG (reference sequence). V lost 2 bases, J lost 2 bases, and 2 bases stayed unmatched. The CDR3 coding sequence is TGTGCCTGGAGTCCGGGACTACAAGAGACCCAGTACTTC. Translation gives CAWSPGLQETQYF.

This sequence joins TRBV29-1 and TRBJ2-3; 9 bases are shared with TRBD2. The CDR3 is made up of 15 amino acids. CDR1 is SQVTM and CDR2 is ANQGSEA in the germline V gene. V lost 2 bases and J lost 0; bases outside the gene matches: 3. CDR3 protein: CSVERLAGSTDTQYF. The CDR3, as DNA: TGCAGCGTTGAACGGCTAGCGGGAAGCACAGATACGCAGTATTTT.

The J gene is TRBJ2-6, the V gene TRBV5-5, with TRBD1 identical over 8 bases. Germline lookup yields CDR1 SGHKS and CDR2 YYEKEE (reference sequence). The CDR3 totals 17 residues. After removal of 1 base from V and 4 bases from J, the junction contained 7 bases not matched to a gene. The CDR3, as DNA: TGTGCCAGCAGCTTGAGTTCCAGGGGGCTCGGGGCCAACGTCCTGACTTTC. Translated, it gives CASSLSSRGLGANVLTF. The whole variable domain, filled in from reference TRBV5-5 and TRBJ2-6, reads DAGVTQSPTHLIKTRGQQVTLRCSPISGHKSVSWYQQVLGQGPQFIFQYYEKEERGRGNFPDRFSARQFPNYSSELNVNALLLGDSALYLCASSLSSRGLGANVLTFGAGSRLTVL.

The V and J genes are TRBV5-8 and TRBJ1-3, with D uncertain. Trimming cost V 1 base and J 0 bases, with 5 bases left between them. The CDR3 is made up of 14 amino acids. Per germline, CDR1 SGHTS and CDR2 YDEGEE. CDR3 protein: CASSLSVSGNTIYF. CDR3 DNA: TGTGCCAGCAGCTTGAGCGTCTCTGGAAACACCATATATTTT.

The chain has TRBV15 and TRBJ2-4, with TRBD1 matching 7 bases. Germline CDR1 and CDR2: LNHNV and YYDKDF (reference sequence). This CDR3 comprises 18 residues. After removal of 0 bases from V and 3 bases from J, the junction contained 11 bases not matched to a gene. This chain's CDR3 is CATSRDWPDRDSKNIQYF. CDR3 sequence (DNA): TGTGCCACCAGCAGAGATTGGCCGGACCGGGACAGCAAAAACATTCAGTACTTC.

This chain joins TRBV7-9 and TRBJ2-1, with 16 positions matching TRBD2. V shed 4 bases and J 9 bases; nucleotides not matched to a gene: 3. Germline V gene sequence: CDR1 SEHNR, CDR2 FQNEAQ (reference sequence). The CDR3 totals 15 residues. CDR3: CASSSGLAGGSEQFF. The DNA of the CDR3 is TGTGCCAGCAGCTCGGGACTAGCGGGGGGGAGTGAGCAGTTCTTC.

This clone was seen once. The J gene is TRBJ2-2, the V gene TRBV6-2 or TRBV6-3; D perhaps matches TRBD1 (6 bases). This CDR3 is 13 amino acids long. Deletions cut 7 bases from V and 7 bases from J, with 13 bases between. Germline loops: CDR1 MNHEY, CDR2 SVGEGT. The CDR3 loop is CASTPGDFGELFF. CDR3 DNA: TGTGCCAGCACCCCAGGGGATTTCGGGGAGCTGTTTTTT.

The chain links TRBV4-2 to TRBJ2-1; TRBD2 matches 8 bases. V dropped 0 bases and J dropped 2; count of bases not matched to a gene: 6. The germline CDR1 and CDR2 sequences are LGHNA and YNFKEQ. CDR3 length equals 17 residues. CDR3 region: CASSQETSASTYNEQFF. The CDR3 nucleotides are TGTGCCAGCAGCCAAGAGACTAGCGCCTCAACCTACAATGAGCAGTTCTTC.

This clone was seen a few times. The rearrangement uses TRBV28 and TRBJ1-2; D may be TRBD1 (5 bases). V lost 2 bases to trimming and J lost 7 bases, with 17 bases between them. The CDR3 runs to 15 residues. CDR1 and CDR2 from the germline V gene are MDHEN and SYDVKM. The CDR3 spells CASSLPAGSSSGYTF. The CDR3 coding sequence is TGTGCCAGCAGTTTACCCGCAGGGTCTTCGTCTGGCTACACCTTC.

The CDR3 reads CASTPTGGFVEQFF. The CDR3 region has the DNA TGTGCCAGCACCCCCACGGGGGGGTTCGTTGAGCAGTTCTTC. The chain couples TRBV4-2 to TRBJ2-1; 8 nucleotides align to TRBD2. The CDR3 has 14 residues. Germline loops: CDR1 LGHNA, CDR2 YNFKEQ. V trimming: 7 bases; J trimming: 9 bases; junction bases outside the gene matches: 11.

The V and J genes are TRBV18 and TRBJ2-1; TRBD2 agrees at 9 bases. This CDR3 spans 17 amino acids. V gave up 4 bases and J gave up 6 bases; unmatched junction bases: 13. Germline lookup yields CDR1 KGHSH and CDR2 LQKENI. In DNA form, the CDR3 reads TGTGCCAGCTCACGATCTAGCGGGATGGGGTCTATCAATGAGCAGTTCTTC. Protein sequence: CASSRSSGMGSINEQFF.